Listed below are T cell receptor beta chains from one sample, sequenced in a study of blood T cell repertoires in COVID-19. The assay was immunoSEQ multiplex PCR, and TCRdb's table has in-frame clones only and misses some. The sample consists of 150,000 to 200,000 clones, approximately 95% of them appearing once. The sequenced sample was peripheral blood. The source of these receptors is a woman aged 55-70 years with COVID-19, enrolled during active disease. CDR3s leave out the opening cysteine and the closing phenylalanine or tryptophan. D genes are given only for firm matches.

V: TRBV7-9
J: TRBJ2-5
D: TRBD2
CDR3: ASSWTSGGADQETQY

V: TRBV5-1
J: TRBJ2-5
D: -
CDR3: ASSLWGTGTLETQY

V: TRBV6-1
J: TRBJ1-3
D: -
CDR3: ASSEQGSLNTIY

V: TRBV5-8
J: TRBJ1-5
D: -
CDR3: ASSLIRQGGLNNQPQH

V: TRBV27
J: TRBJ2-7
D: -
CDR3: ASSLDGTSFYEQY

V: TRBV5-4
J: TRBJ1-3
D: -
CDR3: ASSLDRGSGNTIY

V: TRBV29-1
J: TRBJ2-3
D: -
CDR3: SVFGPGGGVRADTQY

V: TRBV9
J: TRBJ1-5
D: -
CDR3: ASSVSPSDQPQH

V: TRBV4-3
J: TRBJ1-1
D: -
CDR3: ASSQEGLNTEAF

V: TRBV30
J: TRBJ1-2
D: -
CDR3: AWSGAGRGPTQGRYGYT

V: TRBV18
J: TRBJ2-7
D: -
CDR3: ASSPPSLNEQY

V: TRBV2
J: TRBJ2-7
D: TRBD1
CDR3: ASTGQGGIFEQY

V: TRBV18
J: TRBJ2-7
D: -
CDR3: ASSPDSSYEQY

V: TRBV9
J: TRBJ2-2
D: -
CDR3: ASSVYSPGELF

V: TRBV19
J: TRBJ2-1
D: -
CDR3: ASSQQGGFYNEQF

V: TRBV7-3
J: TRBJ2-5
D: TRBD2
CDR3: ASSSGLAGGVQETQY

V: TRBV12-3/TRBV12-4
J: TRBJ1-1
D: -
CDR3: ASSFTENTEAF

V: TRBV7-9
J: TRBJ1-4
D: TRBD1
CDR3: ASSSPTGINEKLF

V: TRBV2
J: TRBJ1-1
D: -
CDR3: ASSVEASTEAF

V: TRBV18
J: TRBJ2-1
D: TRBD1
CDR3: ASSPSRTGNNEQF

V: TRBV11-2
J: TRBJ1-6
D: -
CDR3: ASRADRLHSPLH

V: TRBV29-1
J: TRBJ2-6
D: -
CDR3: SVRGYGANVLT

V: TRBV5-6
J: TRBJ1-1
D: -
CDR3: ASSSSDTNTEAF

V: TRBV9
J: TRBJ2-2
D: -
CDR3: ASSPGGDRETGELF

V: TRBV6-5
J: TRBJ1-4
D: -
CDR3: ASGGATNEKLF

V: TRBV7-9
J: TRBJ1-2
D: -
CDR3: ASNQGFSYGYT

V: TRBV3-1/TRBV3-2
J: TRBJ1-5
D: TRBD1
CDR3: ASSRDRGRLQPQH

V: TRBV7-2
J: TRBJ2-2
D: -
CDR3: ASSLNPPQGSNTGELF

V: TRBV29-1
J: TRBJ1-1
D: -
CDR3: SVLSNTEAF

V: TRBV5-1
J: TRBJ2-6
D: TRBD1
CDR3: ASSFTGAGANVLT

V: TRBV5-6
J: TRBJ2-3
D: -
CDR3: ASSTVTDTQY

V: TRBV6-5
J: TRBJ1-6
D: TRBD1
CDR3: ASSSLDRGNSPLH

V: TRBV18
J: TRBJ1-4
D: TRBD1
CDR3: ASSPPGQFNEKLF

V: TRBV5-6
J: TRBJ1-1
D: -
CDR3: ASSLPGGWTEAF

V: TRBV12-5
J: TRBJ2-1
D: TRBD1
CDR3: ASGHQGTGLTYNEQF

V: TRBV6-2/TRBV6-3
J: TRBJ2-3
D: TRBD2
CDR3: ASSYSAGGADTQY

V: TRBV18
J: TRBJ1-2
D: TRBD1
CDR3: ASSPRAEGAVDGYT

V: TRBV11-2
J: TRBJ2-2
D: TRBD1
CDR3: ASSRRQGLTGELF

V: TRBV10-3
J: TRBJ2-7
D: -
CDR3: AISPGTRSYEQY

V: TRBV5-4
J: TRBJ2-2
D: TRBD2
CDR3: ASGRGANTGELF

V: TRBV19
J: TRBJ2-1
D: TRBD2
CDR3: ASRKTSGNYNEQF

V: TRBV12-3/TRBV12-4
J: TRBJ1-2
D: TRBD1
CDR3: ASSLQGVYGYT

V: TRBV19
J: TRBJ2-3
D: -
CDR3: ASRRLIGAGTDTQY

V: TRBV30
J: TRBJ1-3
D: -
CDR3: AGLRDSGNTIY

V: TRBV21-1
J: TRBJ1-2
D: -
CDR3: ASSPRRRRNYGYT

V: TRBV15
J: TRBJ2-1
D: -
CDR3: ATSRTRQKKYNEQF

V: TRBV4-3
J: TRBJ1-3
D: -
CDR3: ASSQDWTNTIY

V: TRBV9
J: TRBJ2-5
D: TRBD1
CDR3: ASSPRRDRETQY

V: TRBV5-1
J: TRBJ2-5
D: -
CDR3: ASSSFQETQY

V: TRBV6-5
J: TRBJ2-1
D: -
CDR3: ASTPSGGYNEQF

V: TRBV19
J: TRBJ1-2
D: TRBD1
CDR3: ASSIRSSGQPNYGYT

V: TRBV30
J: TRBJ2-1
D: -
CDR3: AWLPGLSYNEQF

V: TRBV3-1/TRBV3-2
J: TRBJ2-1
D: TRBD2
CDR3: ASSQVAGTSGGVSSYNEQF

V: TRBV7-9
J: TRBJ2-2
D: TRBD1
CDR3: ASSLGGGELTGELF

V: TRBV5-1
J: TRBJ1-4
D: TRBD1
CDR3: ASSLVRGATNEKLF

V: TRBV27
J: TRBJ1-5
D: -
CDR3: ASSLNGREGQPQH

V: TRBV7-2
J: TRBJ2-2
D: TRBD2
CDR3: ASSFEAGANTGELF

V: TRBV5-1
J: TRBJ2-7
D: -
CDR3: ASRQSGSYEQY

V: TRBV6-2/TRBV6-3
J: TRBJ2-5
D: TRBD2
CDR3: ASSYSITSGRQETQY

V: TRBV5-4
J: TRBJ1-1
D: -
CDR3: ASSRDTHTEAF